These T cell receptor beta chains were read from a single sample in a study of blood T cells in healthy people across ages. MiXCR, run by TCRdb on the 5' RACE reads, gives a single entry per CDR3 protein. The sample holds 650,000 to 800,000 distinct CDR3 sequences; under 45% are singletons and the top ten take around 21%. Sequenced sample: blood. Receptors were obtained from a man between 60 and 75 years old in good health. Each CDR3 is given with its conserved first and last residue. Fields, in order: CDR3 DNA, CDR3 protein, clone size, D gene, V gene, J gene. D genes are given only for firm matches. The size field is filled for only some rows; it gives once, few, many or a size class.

CDR3 DNA: TGTGCCAGCAGCCTTTTACCCAGGGGTACGCAGTATTTT
CDR3 protein: CASSLLPRGTQYF
clone size: .
D gene: .
V gene: TRBV3-1
J gene: TRBJ2-3

CDR3 DNA: TGCAGTGCCCGAGAGGGAGGGGCGGTGAGCAATCAGCCCCAGCATTTT
CDR3 protein: CSAREGGAVSNQPQHF
clone size: .
D gene: .
V gene: TRBV20-1
J gene: TRBJ1-5

CDR3 DNA: TGTGCCAGCAGCCCGGACACTAGCAATCAGCCCCAGCATTTT
CDR3 protein: CASSPDTSNQPQHF
clone size: .
D gene: .
V gene: TRBV7-2
J gene: TRBJ1-5

CDR3 DNA: TGTGCCAGCCGACTAGCGGGTCCCTACAATGAGCAGTTCTTC
CDR3 protein: CASRLAGPYNEQFF
clone size: few
D gene: TRBD2
V gene: TRBV7-2
J gene: TRBJ2-1

CDR3 DNA: TGTGCCAGCACGAGCGGGGAAAACTACGAGCAGTACTTC
CDR3 protein: CASTSGENYEQYF
clone size: few
D gene: TRBD2
V gene: TRBV2
J gene: TRBJ2-7

CDR3 DNA: TGCGCCAGCAGCTCGGAGGTATGGAAAGAGACCCAGTACTTC
CDR3 protein: CASSSEVWKETQYF
clone size: .
D gene: .
V gene: TRBV5-1
J gene: TRBJ2-5

CDR3 DNA: TGTGCCAGCAGCCGAACAACTAGCGGGGGTTACGAGCAGTACTTC
CDR3 protein: CASSRTTSGGYEQYF
clone size: few
D gene: TRBD2
V gene: TRBV3-1
J gene: TRBJ2-7

CDR3 DNA: TGTGCCAGCAGCTTAGATCGGGATTGGGAAGAGACCCAGTACTTC
CDR3 protein: CASSLDRDWEETQYF
clone size: few
D gene: .
V gene: TRBV11-3
J gene: TRBJ2-5

CDR3 DNA: TGCGCCAGCAGCTTGGCGAGCCTAGGATATAGCAATCAGCCCCAGCATTTT
CDR3 protein: CASSLASLGYSNQPQHF
clone size: few
D gene: .
V gene: TRBV5-1
J gene: TRBJ1-5

CDR3 DNA: TGTGCCGGCAGATCCTCTCGACAGGGAATCTCCTACGAGCAGTACTTC
CDR3 protein: CAGRSSRQGISYEQYF
clone size: .
D gene: TRBD1
V gene: TRBV6-2/TRBV6-3
J gene: TRBJ2-7

CDR3 DNA: TGCAGTGTTAGAGGACAGGGGGATATCGACGAGCAGTACTTC
CDR3 protein: CSVRGQGDIDEQYF
clone size: few
D gene: TRBD1
V gene: TRBV20-1
J gene: TRBJ2-7

CDR3 DNA: TGTGCCAGCAGCCAAGGTATAGCGGGGGGGCTTTACGAGCAGTACTTC
CDR3 protein: CASSQGIAGGLYEQYF
clone size: .
D gene: TRBD2
V gene: TRBV3-1
J gene: TRBJ2-7

CDR3 DNA: TGTGCCAGCAGCCAACCGTCTAGCGGGGGACACGAGCAGTACTTC
CDR3 protein: CASSQPSSGGHEQYF
clone size: few
D gene: TRBD2
V gene: TRBV3-1
J gene: TRBJ2-7

CDR3 DNA: TGCAGTGCTAGAGAGGTACAGCAAGAGACCCAGTACTTC
CDR3 protein: CSAREVQQETQYF
clone size: .
D gene: .
V gene: TRBV20-1
J gene: TRBJ2-5

CDR3 DNA: TGTGCCATCAGTGAGGTCTATAAGACAGGTCCGAAACTCCAAGAGACCCAGTACTTC
CDR3 protein: CAISEVYKTGPKLQETQYF
clone size: .
D gene: .
V gene: TRBV10-3
J gene: TRBJ2-5

CDR3 DNA: TGTGCCAGCGGGGGGGTGGACGGTTTCACAGATACGCGGTATTTT
CDR3 protein: CASGGVDGFTDTRYF
clone size: .
D gene: TRBD2
V gene: TRBV7-2
J gene: TRBJ2-3

CDR3 DNA: TGTGCCAGCAGCCAAGCGGCCAATGGGCAGTTCTTC
CDR3 protein: CASSQAANGQFF
clone size: .
D gene: .
V gene: TRBV3-1
J gene: TRBJ2-1

CDR3 DNA: TGTGCCAGCAGCTTAACAGGGGGCTTCTCCTACGAGCAGTACTTC
CDR3 protein: CASSLTGGFSYEQYF
clone size: many
D gene: TRBD1
V gene: TRBV7-2
J gene: TRBJ2-7

CDR3 DNA: TGTGCCTGGAGTTCCCCGGGGGGGCTGACAGATACGCAGTATTTT
CDR3 protein: CAWSSPGGLTDTQYF
clone size: few
D gene: TRBD2
V gene: TRBV30
J gene: TRBJ2-3

CDR3 DNA: TGTGCCAGCAGTTACACCGTCGGGGGGTTGGATACGCAGTATTTT
CDR3 protein: CASSYTVGGLDTQYF
clone size: .
D gene: TRBD2
V gene: TRBV6-2/TRBV6-3
J gene: TRBJ2-3

CDR3 DNA: TGTGCCAGCAGCGCCGAGGGAGAGTTCTACGAGCAGTACTTC
CDR3 protein: CASSAEGEFYEQYF
clone size: .
D gene: .
V gene: TRBV9
J gene: TRBJ2-7

CDR3 DNA: TGTGCCATCAGTGAGTCGGGAACGGCGTATGGCTACACCTTC
CDR3 protein: CAISESGTAYGYTF
clone size: .
D gene: .
V gene: TRBV10-3
J gene: TRBJ1-2

CDR3 DNA: TGTGCCATCAGCCCGGGCGATGGGGAGACCCAGTACTTC
CDR3 protein: CAISPGDGETQYF
clone size: .
D gene: .
V gene: TRBV10-3
J gene: TRBJ2-5

CDR3 DNA: TGCGCCAGCAGCCAAGAGCTAGTCTCCGGAACAGATACGCAGTATTTT
CDR3 protein: CASSQELVSGTDTQYF
clone size: few
D gene: .
V gene: TRBV4-3
J gene: TRBJ2-3

CDR3 DNA: TGCGCCAGCAGCTTGGAAGGTGTAGGGGGAAAAAATGAGCAGTTCTTC
CDR3 protein: CASSLEGVGGKNEQFF
clone size: .
D gene: .
V gene: TRBV5-1
J gene: TRBJ2-1

CDR3 DNA: TGTGCCAGCAGCTGGGAGGGACTAGGGGTCACAGATACGCAGTATTTT
CDR3 protein: CASSWEGLGVTDTQYF
clone size: .
D gene: TRBD2
V gene: TRBV7-9
J gene: TRBJ2-3

CDR3 DNA: TGCAGCGTTGCAGACATCCGGAACTATGGCTACACCTTC
CDR3 protein: CSVADIRNYGYTF
clone size: .
D gene: .
V gene: TRBV29-1
J gene: TRBJ1-2

CDR3 DNA: TGCAGTGTTCCATCCAGCGCCGATAGCAATCAGCCCCAGCATTTT
CDR3 protein: CSVPSSADSNQPQHF
clone size: .
D gene: .
V gene: TRBV20-1
J gene: TRBJ1-5

CDR3 DNA: TGCAGCGTTGGCACATCGAACACCGGGGAGCTGTTTTTT
CDR3 protein: CSVGTSNTGELFF
clone size: .
D gene: .
V gene: TRBV29-1
J gene: TRBJ2-2

CDR3 DNA: TGTGCCAGCAGTTTCATTCAATCCAATGAGCAGTACTTC
CDR3 protein: CASSFIQSNEQYF
clone size: .
D gene: .
V gene: TRBV12-3/TRBV12-4
J gene: TRBJ2-5

CDR3 DNA: TGTGCCAGCAATAGACAGGGGGAGGGGACCCAGTACTTC
CDR3 protein: CASNRQGEGTQYF
clone size: once
D gene: TRBD1
V gene: TRBV12-3/TRBV12-4
J gene: TRBJ2-5

CDR3 DNA: TGTGCCAGCAGCTGGGACAGGTGGCCTCCGTTCTTC
CDR3 protein: CASSWDRWPPFF
clone size: .
D gene: TRBD1
V gene: TRBV7-2
J gene: TRBJ2-1

CDR3 DNA: TGTGCCAGCAGCCCCCCCGACAGGTTGGGTTACGAGCAGTACTTC
CDR3 protein: CASSPPDRLGYEQYF
clone size: few
D gene: .
V gene: TRBV11-2
J gene: TRBJ2-7

CDR3 DNA: TGTGCCAGCAGTTTACGGCCAGGGGCAAACACAGATACGCAGTATTTT
CDR3 protein: CASSLRPGANTDTQYF
clone size: .
D gene: .
V gene: TRBV27
J gene: TRBJ2-3

CDR3 DNA: TGCAGTGCCCTCGCTGGGTACTATGGCTACACCTTC
CDR3 protein: CSALAGYYGYTF
clone size: .
D gene: .
V gene: TRBV20-1
J gene: TRBJ1-2

CDR3 DNA: TGTGCCGGCAGCTCTATGATCCGGGGGGGCACAGATACGCAGTATTTT
CDR3 protein: CAGSSMIRGGTDTQYF
clone size: .
D gene: TRBD2
V gene: TRBV7-2
J gene: TRBJ2-3